This TCR beta chain was identified during a study of cytomegalovirus exposure and HLA in healthy donors. This CDR3 spans 14 amino acids. Looked up from germline, CDR1 is SGHNT and CDR2 is YYREEE (reference sequence). Trimming stripped 0 bases from V and 2 bases from J, with 6 bases between. With 60 Vbeta and 13 Jbeta primers, the PCR was carried out. Data came from immunoSEQ multiplex PCR; TCRdb stores just in-frame clones and leaves some out. The table has 30,000 to 40,000 clones, roughly 80% seen once. Study-wide results and limits: Data from an earlier analysis indicated that most TCR beta V segments were productive either about 87% or about 30% of the time. Associated with HLA alleles at 0.05 false discovery rate in a later analysis were 16,951 TCR beta sequences. The study labeled 170 or so TCR beta chains cytomegalovirus-associated.

About this clone: Antigen unknown.

This chain uses TRBV5-4 with TRBJ1-3; TRBD1 is a possible D gene (5 bases). The sequence came from a woman aged 40-49 years in good health and CMV-seronegative. Material for sequencing was PBMCs. The CDR3 spells CASSLAGPGNTIYF. The CDR3 nucleotides read TGTGCCAGCAGCTTGGCAGGGCCTGGAAACACCATATATTTT.